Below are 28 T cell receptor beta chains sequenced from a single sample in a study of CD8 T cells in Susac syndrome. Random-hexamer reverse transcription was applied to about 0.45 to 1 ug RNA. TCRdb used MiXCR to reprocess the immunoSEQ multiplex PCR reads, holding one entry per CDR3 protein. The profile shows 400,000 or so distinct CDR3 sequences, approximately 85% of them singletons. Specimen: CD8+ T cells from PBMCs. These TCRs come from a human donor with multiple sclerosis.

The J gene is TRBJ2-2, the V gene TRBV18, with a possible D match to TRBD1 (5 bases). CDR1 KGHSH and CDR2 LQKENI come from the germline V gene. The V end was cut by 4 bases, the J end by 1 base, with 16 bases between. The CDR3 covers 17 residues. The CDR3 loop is CASSLYFSTENTGELFF. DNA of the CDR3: TGTGCCAGCTCACTATATTTCTCGACAGAGAACACCGGGGAGCTGTTTTTT.

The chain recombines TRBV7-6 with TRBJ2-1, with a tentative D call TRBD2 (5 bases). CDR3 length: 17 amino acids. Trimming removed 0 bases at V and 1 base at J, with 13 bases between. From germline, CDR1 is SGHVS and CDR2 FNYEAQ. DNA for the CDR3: TGTGCCAGCAGCTTAGCGGGGTGGGAGTCGTCCTACAATGAGCAGTTCTTC. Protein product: CASSLAGWESSYNEQFF.

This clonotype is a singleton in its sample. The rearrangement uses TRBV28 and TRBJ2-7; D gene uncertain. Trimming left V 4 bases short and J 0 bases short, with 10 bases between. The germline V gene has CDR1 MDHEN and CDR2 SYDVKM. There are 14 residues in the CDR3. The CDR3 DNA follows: TGTGCCAGCAGTTCCGACCTGAGCTCCTACGAGCAGTACTTC. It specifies CASSSDLSSYEQYF.

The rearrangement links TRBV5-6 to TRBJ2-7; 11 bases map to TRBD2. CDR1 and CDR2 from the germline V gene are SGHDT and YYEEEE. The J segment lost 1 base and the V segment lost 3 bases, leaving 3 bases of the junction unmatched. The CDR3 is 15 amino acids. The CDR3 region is CASSSLAGASYEQYF. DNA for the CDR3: TGTGCCAGCAGCTCACTAGCGGGGGCTTCCTACGAGCAGTACTTC.

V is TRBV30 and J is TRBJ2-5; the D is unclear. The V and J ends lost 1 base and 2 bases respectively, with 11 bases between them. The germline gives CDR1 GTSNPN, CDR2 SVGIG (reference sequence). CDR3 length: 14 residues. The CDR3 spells CAWSAKGLQETQYF. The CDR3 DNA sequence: TGTGCCTGGAGTGCCAAGGGTTTACAAGAGACCCAGTACTTC.

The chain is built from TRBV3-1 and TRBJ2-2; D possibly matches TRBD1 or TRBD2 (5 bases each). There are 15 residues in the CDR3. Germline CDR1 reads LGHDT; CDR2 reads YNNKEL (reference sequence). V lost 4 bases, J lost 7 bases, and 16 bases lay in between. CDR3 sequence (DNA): TGTGCCAGCAGCCCCCGGGACCCCTTGGGCGGGGAGCTGTTTTTT. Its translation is CASSPRDPLGGELFF.

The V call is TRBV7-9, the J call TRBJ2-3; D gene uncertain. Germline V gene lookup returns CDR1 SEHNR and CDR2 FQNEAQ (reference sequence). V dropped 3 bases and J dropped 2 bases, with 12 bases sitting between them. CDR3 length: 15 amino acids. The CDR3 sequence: CASSLVVVVTDTQYF. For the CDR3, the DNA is TGTGCCAGCAGCTTGGTAGTGGTGGTCACAGATACGCAGTATTTT.

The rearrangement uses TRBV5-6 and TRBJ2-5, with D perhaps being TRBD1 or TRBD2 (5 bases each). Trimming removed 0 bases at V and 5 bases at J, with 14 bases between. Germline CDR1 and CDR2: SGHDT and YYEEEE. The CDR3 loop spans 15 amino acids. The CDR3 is CASSLGARDVETQYF. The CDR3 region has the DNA TGTGCCAGCAGCTTGGGGGCCAGGGACGTGGAGACCCAGTACTTC.

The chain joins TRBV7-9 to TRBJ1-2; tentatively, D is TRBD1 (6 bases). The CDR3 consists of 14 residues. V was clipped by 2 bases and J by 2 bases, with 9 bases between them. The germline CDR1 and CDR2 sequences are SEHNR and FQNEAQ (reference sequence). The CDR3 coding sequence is TGTGCCAGCAGCTTATACAGGGAGAACTATGGCTACACCTTC. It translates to CASSLYRENYGYTF.

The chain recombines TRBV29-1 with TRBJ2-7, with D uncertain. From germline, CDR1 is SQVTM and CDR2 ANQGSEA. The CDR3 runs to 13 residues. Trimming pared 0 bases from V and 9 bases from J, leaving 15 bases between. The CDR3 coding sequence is TGCAGCGTTGAAGAAACCGGAAGTAATCGGCAGTACTTC. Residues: CSVEETGSNRQYF.

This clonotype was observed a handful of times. The chain's CDR3 is CASSVGDGGGSDTQYF. In nucleotides, the CDR3 is TGCGCCAGCAGCGTAGGGGACGGGGGAGGATCAGATACGCAGTATTTT. V usage is TRBV5-1 and J usage is TRBJ2-3; weak D call: TRBD2 (6 bases). V was pared by 4 bases and J by 4 bases, with 19 bases between. This CDR3 region has 16 residues. The V gene's germline CDR1 is SGHRS and CDR2 YFSETQ. The full variable domain, its missing parts supplied by reference TRBV5-1 and TRBJ2-3, is KAGVTQTPRYLIKTRGQQVTLSCSPISGHRSVSWYQQTPGQGLQFLFEYFSETQRNKGNFPGRFSGRQFSNSRSEMNVSTLELGDSALYLCASSVGDGGGSDTQYFGPGTRLTVL.

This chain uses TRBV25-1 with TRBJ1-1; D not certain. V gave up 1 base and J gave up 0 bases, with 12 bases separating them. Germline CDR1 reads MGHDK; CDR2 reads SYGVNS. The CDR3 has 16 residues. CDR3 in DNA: TGTGCCAGCAGTGAATTGGGGAGCTCGATGAACACTGAAGCTTTCTTT. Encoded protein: CASSELGSSMNTEAFF.

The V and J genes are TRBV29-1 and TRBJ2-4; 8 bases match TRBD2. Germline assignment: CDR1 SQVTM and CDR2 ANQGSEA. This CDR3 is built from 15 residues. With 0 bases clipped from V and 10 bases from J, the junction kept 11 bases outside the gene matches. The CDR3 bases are TGCAGCGTTGAAGATCGGCGTCGGGAGGGGGGAATTCAGTACTTC. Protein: CSVEDRRREGGIQYF.

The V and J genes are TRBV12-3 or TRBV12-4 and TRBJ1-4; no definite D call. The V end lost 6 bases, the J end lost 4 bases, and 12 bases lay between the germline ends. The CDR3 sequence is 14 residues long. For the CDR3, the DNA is TGTGCCAGCAGACCGAGCGTCTATAATGAAAAACTGTTTTTT. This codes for CASRPSVYNEKLFF.

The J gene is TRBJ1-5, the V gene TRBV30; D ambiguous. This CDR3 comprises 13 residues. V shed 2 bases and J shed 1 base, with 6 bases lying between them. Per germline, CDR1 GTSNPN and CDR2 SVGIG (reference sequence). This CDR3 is CAWSMASNQPQHF. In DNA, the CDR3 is TGTGCCTGGAGTATGGCAAGCAATCAGCCCCAGCATTTT.

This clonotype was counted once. In DNA, the CDR3 is TGTGCCAGCAGCTACAGGGGGCCCGGTAGCGGCCAAGAGACCCAGTACTTC. Translated, it gives CASSYRGPGSGQETQYF. This chain links TRBV7-8 with TRBJ2-5, with 9 bases lining up with TRBD1. CDR3 length equals 17 residues. CDR1 and CDR2 (germline): SGHVS, FQNEAQ. V was clipped by 4 bases and J by 1 base; unmatched bases: 10. The variable domain in full, completed from reference TRBV7-8 and TRBJ2-5, reads GAGVSQSPRYKVAKRGQDVALRCDPISGHVSLFWYQQALGQGPEFLTYFQNEAQLDKSGLPSDRFFAERPEGSVSTLKIQRTQQEDSAVYLCASSYRGPGSGQETQYFGPGTRLLVL.

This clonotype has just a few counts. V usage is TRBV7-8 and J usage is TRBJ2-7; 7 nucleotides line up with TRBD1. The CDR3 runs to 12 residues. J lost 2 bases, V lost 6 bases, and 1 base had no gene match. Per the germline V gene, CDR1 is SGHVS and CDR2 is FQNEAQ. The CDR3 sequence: CASSGTAYEQYF. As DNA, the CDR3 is TGTGCCAGCAGTGGGACAGCCTACGAGCAGTACTTC.

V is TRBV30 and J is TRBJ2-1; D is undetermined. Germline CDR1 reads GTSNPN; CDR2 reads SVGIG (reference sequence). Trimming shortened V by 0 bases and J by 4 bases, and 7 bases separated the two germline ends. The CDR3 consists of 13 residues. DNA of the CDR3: TGTGCCTGGAGTGTAACCGGTTACAATGAGCAGTTCTTC. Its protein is CAWSVTGYNEQFF.

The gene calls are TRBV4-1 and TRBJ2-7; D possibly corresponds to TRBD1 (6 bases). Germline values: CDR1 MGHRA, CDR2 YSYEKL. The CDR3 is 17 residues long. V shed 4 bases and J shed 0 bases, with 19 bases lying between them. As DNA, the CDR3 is TGCGCCAGCAGCCCGTTCGGAGACAGGCCGAGCTCCTACGAGCAGTACTTC. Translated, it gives CASSPFGDRPSSYEQYF.

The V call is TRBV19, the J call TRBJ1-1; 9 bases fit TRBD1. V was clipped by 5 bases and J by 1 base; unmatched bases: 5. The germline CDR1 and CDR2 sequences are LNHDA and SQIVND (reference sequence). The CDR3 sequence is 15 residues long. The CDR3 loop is CASSSTGGSNTEAFF. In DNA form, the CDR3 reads TGTGCCAGTAGTTCGACAGGGGGTTCGAACACTGAAGCTTTCTTT.

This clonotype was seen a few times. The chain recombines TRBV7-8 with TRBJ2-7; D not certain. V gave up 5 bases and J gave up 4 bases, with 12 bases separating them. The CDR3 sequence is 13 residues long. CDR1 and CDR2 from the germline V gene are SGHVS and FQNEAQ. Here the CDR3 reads CASSPVSSYEQYF. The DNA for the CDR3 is TGTGCCAGCAGCCCGGTGAGCAGTTACGAGCAGTACTTC.

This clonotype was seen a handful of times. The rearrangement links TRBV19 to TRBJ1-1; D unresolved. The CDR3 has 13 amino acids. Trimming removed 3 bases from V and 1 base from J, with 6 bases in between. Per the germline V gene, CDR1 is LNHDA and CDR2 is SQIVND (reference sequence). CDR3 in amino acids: CASSIGWNTEAFF. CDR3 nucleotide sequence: TGTGCCAGTAGTATCGGCTGGAACACTGAAGCTTTCTTT.

The CDR3 nucleotides read TGTGCCAGTAGCGCCCTCAATCAGCCCCAGCATTTT. Its protein is CASSALNQPQHF. The chain recombines TRBV19 with TRBJ1-5; no clear D. Trimming took off 6 bases at V and 3 bases at J, with 6 bases between the two ends. CDR1 is LNHDA, CDR2 SQIVND, per germline (reference sequence). The CDR3 contains 12 residues. Full variable domain (missing parts from reference TRBV19 and TRBJ1-5): DGGITQSPKYLFRKEGQNVTLSCEQNLNHDAMYWYRQDPGQGLRLIYYSQIVNDFQKGDIAEGYSVSREKKESFPLTVTSAQKNPTAFYLCASSALNQPQHFGDGTRLSIL.

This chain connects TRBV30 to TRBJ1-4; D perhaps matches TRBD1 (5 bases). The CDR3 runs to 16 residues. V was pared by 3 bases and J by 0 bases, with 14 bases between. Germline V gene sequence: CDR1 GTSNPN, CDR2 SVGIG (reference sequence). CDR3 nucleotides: TGTGCCTGGAGGCTAGGGACTGGGGCAACTAATGAAAAACTGTTTTTT. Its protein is CAWRLGTGATNEKLFF. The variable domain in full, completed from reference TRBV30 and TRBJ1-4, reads SQTIHQWPATLVQPVGSPLSLECTVEGTSNPNLYWYRQAAGRGLQLLFYSVGIGQISSEVPQNLSASRPQDRQFILSSKKLLLSDSGFYLCAWRLGTGATNEKLFFGSGTQLSVL.

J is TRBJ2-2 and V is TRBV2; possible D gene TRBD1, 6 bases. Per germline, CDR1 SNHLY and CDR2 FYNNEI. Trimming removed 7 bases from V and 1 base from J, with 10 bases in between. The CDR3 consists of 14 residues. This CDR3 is CASTSGQNTGELFF. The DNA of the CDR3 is TGTGCCAGCACTTCGGGACAGAACACCGGGGAGCTGTTTTTT.

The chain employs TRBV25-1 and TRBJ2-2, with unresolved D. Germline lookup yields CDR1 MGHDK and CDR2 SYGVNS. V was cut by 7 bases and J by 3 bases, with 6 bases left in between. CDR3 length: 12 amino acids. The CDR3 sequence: CASMAYTGELFF. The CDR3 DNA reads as TGTGCCAGCATGGCCTACACCGGGGAGCTGTTTTTT.

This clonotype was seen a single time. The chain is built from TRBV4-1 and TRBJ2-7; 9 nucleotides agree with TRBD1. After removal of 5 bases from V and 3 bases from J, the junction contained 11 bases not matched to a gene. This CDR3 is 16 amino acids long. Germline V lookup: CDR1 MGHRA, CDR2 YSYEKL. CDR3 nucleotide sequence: TGCGCCAGCAGCTTGTCCGGGACAGGGAAGGTCTACGAGCAGTACTTC. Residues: CASSLSGTGKVYEQYF.

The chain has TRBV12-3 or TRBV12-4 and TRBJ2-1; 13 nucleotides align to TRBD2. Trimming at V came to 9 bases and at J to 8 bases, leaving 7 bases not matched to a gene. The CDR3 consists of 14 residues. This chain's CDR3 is CASGLLAGGDEQFF. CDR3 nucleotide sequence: TGTGCCAGTGGATTACTAGCGGGAGGGGATGAGCAGTTCTTC.